The T cell receptor (beta chain) described here comes from a study of regulatory T cells in long-lasting Graves disease. The study's findings and limits: Persistent cases favored TRBV28, TRBJ1-2 and TRBJ2-5.

V lost 4 bases to trimming and J lost 4 bases, with 13 bases between them. The CDR3 has 15 residues. Germline assignment: CDR1 LGHDT and CDR2 YNNKEL (reference sequence). Worth noting for this clonotype: Its specificity is unknown.

TCRdb ran MiXCR on the reads and lists one entry per CDR3 protein. Among several hundred distinct CDR3 sequences listed, just over 85% were seen once. After RNA was extracted from PBMCs, the TCR library was made from it. Sequencing was performed on peripheral blood mononuclear cells (PBMCs), taken with antithyroid drug treatment, in newly diagnosed or persistent Graves disease (not recorded which). The clonotype comes from a man aged 18 to 30 with Graves disease. The chain couples TRBV3-1 to TRBJ2-2, with D possibly TRBD2 on 6 matching bases. Here the CDR3 DNA reads TGTGCCAGCAGCCTGGGGGGAGCTCGCACCGGGGAGCTGTTTTTT. Translating it yields CASSLGGARTGELFF.